The 30 T cell receptor beta chains given below trace back to one sample, sequenced in a study of tissue T cells after allogeneic stem cell transplantation. The repertoire was sequenced with immunoSEQ multiplex PCR; TCRdb's copy has only in-frame clones and lacks some. The sample includes approximately 45,000 clones, about three quarters of them seen just once. The source material was sorted cells pooled from one or two spleens. Source of these receptors: a pool of C57BL/6 mice in good health.

This clone was observed a handful of times. The gene symbols are mouse symbols. The read finishes 1 residue shy of the CDR3 end, and the germline J gene is used to complete it. The V gene is TRBV13-3, the J gene TRBJ2-1; D is uncertain. In germline, CDR1 is NNHDY, CDR2 SYVADS. The CDR3 spans 13 residues. V was clipped by 0 bases and J by 6 bases, with 7 bases between them. CDR3 in amino acids: CASSDERVAEQFF. The CDR3 bases that were read are TGTGCCAGCAGTGATGAAAGGGTTGCTGAGCAGTTC.

To note about this clone: Mouse germline and gene names are used. Read data end 1 residue before the CDR3 end; the end is taken from the germline J gene. J is TRBJ2-3 and V is TRBV5, with D possibly being TRBD1 (6 bases). The V and J ends lost 3 bases and 0 bases respectively, with 10 bases between them. CDR1 and CDR2 (germline): LGHNA, YNLKQL (reference sequence). The CDR3 contains 15 residues. CDR3 sequence: CASSQGQISAETLYF. Partial CDR3 DNA: TGTGCCAGCAGCCAGGGACAAATTAGTGCAGAAACGCTGTAT.

Note on this clone: The gene symbols are mouse symbols. Read coverage stops 1 residue before the CDR3 terminus; the germline J gene supplies the remainder. The chain uses TRBV19 and TRBJ1-3; 9 nucleotides agree with TRBD1. CDR3 size: 14 residues. V lost 4 bases and J lost 3; bases outside the gene matches: 2. CDR1 is FNHDT, CDR2 SITEND, per germline (reference sequence). The CDR3 DNA, read in part, is TGTGCCAGCAGTCCGGGACAGGGTGGAAATACGCTCTAT. This codes for CASSPGQGGNTLY. The full CDR3 sequence reads CASSPGQGGNTLYF. The whole variable domain, filled in from reference TRBV19 and TRBJ1-3, reads GGIITQTPKFLIGQEGQKLTLKCQQNFNHDTMYWYRQDSGKGLRLIYYSITENDLQKGDLSEGYDASREKKSSFSLTVTSAQKNEMAVFLCASSPGQGGNTLYFGEGSRLIVV.

This clone was seen a single time. Each gene name is a mouse one. The read falls 1 residue short of the CDR3 end, and the missing part is taken from the germline J gene. The chain couples TRBV5 to TRBJ1-3, with D perhaps TRBD1 (6 bases). Per the germline V gene, CDR1 is LGHNA and CDR2 is YNLKQL (reference sequence). This CDR3 is built from 15 residues. Deletions cut 4 bases from V and 0 bases from J, with 10 bases between. The CDR3 DNA, read in part, is TGTGCCAGCAGCCCCGGGACATATTCTGGAAATACGCTCTAT. It encodes CASSPGTYSGNTLY. The full CDR3 sequence reads CASSPGTYSGNTLYF.

About this clone itself: The genes are named according to mouse. Sequencing ends 1 residue short of the CDR3 end; the germline J gene provides the rest. This chain uses TRBV13-2 with TRBJ1-3, with D possibly TRBD1 on 6 matching bases. CDR3 size: 15 residues. The ends were cut back, 2 bases at V and 0 bases at J, with 9 bases in the middle. Germline V gene lookup returns CDR1 NNHNN and CDR2 SYGAGS (reference sequence). Here the CDR3 reads CASGEGHNSGNTLYF. Partial CDR3 DNA: TGTGCCAGCGGTGAGGGACACAATTCTGGAAATACGCTCTAT.

This clone was recorded a few times. Gene names and germline match the mouse. With the read ending 1 residue before the CDR3 end, the germline J gene is used to fill in that end. The chain joins TRBV15 to TRBJ2-7, with D hard to call. This CDR3 has 11 residues. Germline loops: CDR1 SGHND, CDR2 FRSKSL. Trimming left V 2 bases short and J 7 bases short, with 6 bases between. CDR3 DNA, as far as it was read: TGTGCCAGCAGTTTAAATGGGGAACAGTAC. Its translation is CASSLNGEQY. The full CDR3 sequence reads CASSLNGEQYF.

Turning to this clone: Each gene name is a mouse one. The read terminates 1 residue before the CDR3 end, so the remaining end is supplied by the germline J gene. The V call is TRBV4, the J call TRBJ2-5; 10 nucleotides agree with TRBD2. The trim removed 5 bases at V and 2 bases at J, leaving 4 bases unmatched. CDR1 is LGHDT and CDR2 is YNNKQL in the germline V gene (reference sequence). CDR3 length equals 15 residues. CDR3 residues: CASSVGLGVQDTQYF. The CDR3 bases that were read are TGTGCCAGCAGCGTCGGACTGGGGGTCCAAGACACCCAGTAC.

A word on this clone: The listed genes are named as in mouse. The read is 1 residue too short to cover the CDR3 end, so that end is filled in from the germline J gene. J is TRBJ2-7 and V is TRBV16, with TRBD2 identical over 11 bases. The V gene's germline CDR1 is SGHSA and CDR2 FRNQAP. This CDR3 is 14 amino acids long. J lost 0 bases, V lost 5 bases, and 0 bases had no gene match. The CDR3 protein is CASSGTGGSYEQYF. Partial CDR3 DNA: TGTGCAAGCAGCGGGACTGGGGGCTCCTATGAACAGTAC. Filled out from reference TRBV16 and TRBJ2-7, the complete variable domain reads NAGVIQTPRHKVTGKGQEATLWCEPISGHSAVFWYRQTIVQGLEFLTYFRNQAPIDDSGMPKERFSAQMPNQSHSTLKIQSTQPQDSAVYLCASSGTGGSYEQYFGPGTRLTVL.

Comment on this clone: Gene names refer to mouse genes. The CDR3 is CTCSDQGAEEQYF. The CDR3 bases that were read are TGCACCTGCAGTGATCAGGGGGCGGAGGAACAGTAC. V gene TRBV1 combines with J gene TRBJ2-7, with 8 positions matching TRBD1. The read halts 1 residue ahead of the CDR3 end, with the missing end drawn from the germline J gene. With 4 bases clipped from V and 7 bases from J, the junction kept 6 bases outside the gene matches. Looked up from germline, CDR1 is NSQYPW and CDR2 is LRSPGD (reference sequence). This CDR3 has 13 amino acids.

About this clone itself: Gene names are the mouse ones. The DNA ends 1 residue before the CDR3 does, and the rest of the CDR3 is filled in from the germline J gene. This chain uses TRBV15 with TRBJ1-1; D possibly corresponds to TRBD1 (5 bases). CDR1 SGHND and CDR2 FRSKSL come from the germline V gene. With 1 base removed from V and 4 bases from J, the gap between germline ends came to 7 bases. The CDR3 totals 13 residues. The CDR3 DNA, read in part, is TGTGCCAGCAGTTTAGTTAGGGGCACAGAAGTCTTC. Translating it yields CASSLVRGTEVF. The entire CDR3 reads CASSLVRGTEVFF.

This clone showed up just a few times. Gene names and germline refer to mouse. The read is 1 residue too short to cover the CDR3 end, so that end is filled in from the germline J gene. The chain carries TRBV31 and TRBJ1-3; D is uncertain. The V end lost 1 base, the J end lost 0 bases, and 7 bases lay between the germline ends. In germline, CDR1 is GKSSPN, CDR2 SITVG. The CDR3 has 14 amino acids. This CDR3 is CAWSHGVSGNTLYF. The part of the CDR3 DNA that was read is TGTGCCTGGAGTCACGGGGTTTCTGGAAATACGCTCTAT.

As concerns this clone: Gene names and germline match the mouse. The read gets to within 1 residue of the CDR3 end, and the germline J gene fills in the rest. This chain connects TRBV13-1 to TRBJ2-5, with 11 bases identical to TRBD1. V was pared by 3 bases and J by 6 bases, with 3 bases of the junction left unmatched. Germline CDR1 reads NSHNY; CDR2 reads SYGAGN. The CDR3 length is 14 residues. The DNA read from the CDR3 is TGTGCCAGCAGTGTCGGGACAGGGGGGGACACCCAGTAC. This codes for CASSVGTGGDTQY. The whole CDR3 protein is CASSVGTGGDTQYF.

To note about this clone: The gene symbols are mouse symbols. The sample has other DNA sequences that encode this CDR3 too. CDR3 DNA, as far as it was read: TGTGCCAGCGGTGGGACATACCAAGACACCCAGTAC. Translation: CASGGTYQDTQY. Given in full, the CDR3 is CASGGTYQDTQYF. This chain connects TRBV13-2 to TRBJ2-5; possibly TRBD1 for D (5 bases). With the read ending 1 residue before the CDR3 end, the germline J gene is used to fill in that end. Per germline, CDR1 NNHNN and CDR2 SYGAGS (reference sequence). V lost 3 bases, J lost 1 base, and 6 bases lay in between. CDR3 size: 13 residues.

Turning to this clone: Gene names are mouse gene names. The CDR3 end falls 1 residue outside the read, so it is completed with the germline J gene. The chain is built from TRBV4 and TRBJ2-2, with 8 bases aligning to TRBD2. The CDR3 runs 14 residues. After removal of 6 bases from V and 2 bases from J, the junction contained 2 bases not matched to a gene. Germline CDR1 is LGHDT and CDR2 is YNNKQL (reference sequence). CDR3 sequence reads: CASRWTGNTGQLYF. CDR3 DNA (partial): TGTGCCAGCAGGTGGACTGGGAACACCGGGCAGCTCTAC. The variable domain in full, completed from reference TRBV4 and TRBJ2-2, reads ETAVFQTPNYHVTQVGNEVSFNCKQTLGHDTMYWYKQDSKKLLKIMFSYNNKQLIVNETVPRRFSPQSSDKAHLNLRIKSVEPEDSAVYLCASRWTGNTGQLYFGEGSKLTVL.

This clone was seen a few times. Gene names refer to mouse genes. The CDR3 is cut off 1 residue early in the read; its end comes from the germline J gene. The J gene is TRBJ1-5, the V gene TRBV13-2; D is ambiguous. This CDR3 region has 13 residues. Germline lookup yields CDR1 NNHNN and CDR2 SYGAGS (reference sequence). V dropped 4 bases and J dropped 0 bases, with 5 bases sitting between them. CDR3 sequence: CASGLNNNQAPLF. CDR3 DNA (partial): TGTGCCAGCGGTCTCAATAACAACCAGGCTCCGCTT.

For this clone: Mouse germline and gene names are used. The read finishes 1 residue shy of the CDR3 end, and the germline J gene is used to complete it. V is TRBV5 and J is TRBJ2-2; D gene uncertain. The CDR3 totals 15 residues. The germline CDR1 and CDR2 sequences are LGHNA and YNLKQL (reference sequence). Trimming shortened V by 0 bases and J by 1 base, and 6 bases separated the two germline ends. Partial CDR3 DNA: TGTGCCAGCAGCCAAGATGCTGAAAACACCGGGCAGCTCTAC. Amino acids: CASSQDAENTGQLY. The full CDR3 protein reads CASSQDAENTGQLYF.

With regard to this clone: Any gene name here is a mouse gene name. The missing CDR3 end, 1 residue past where the read stops, is filled in from the germline J gene. V gene TRBV13-3 combines with J gene TRBJ2-1, with D tentatively TRBD1 (6 bases). V lost 5 bases to trimming and J lost 1 base, with 13 bases between them. The germline V gene encodes CDR1 NNHDY and CDR2 SYVADS. This CDR3 spans 15 amino acids. CDR3 DNA, as far as it was read: TGTGCCAGCAGGGAAAGCGGGACAAACTATGCTGAGCAGTTC. Its protein is CASRESGTNYAEQF. The full-length CDR3 reads as CASRESGTNYAEQFF.

About this clone itself: Mouse gene names and germline throughout. The CDR3 extends 1 residue past the end of the read, so its final part is completed from the germline J gene. V usage is TRBV1 and J usage is TRBJ2-3; D is unresolved. Germline V CDR1 and CDR2: NSQYPW, LRSPGD (reference sequence). CDR3 length: 12 amino acids. V dropped 3 bases and J dropped 2 bases, with 3 bases sitting between them. The sequenced CDR3 bases are TGCACCTGCAGTGCCCTTGCAGAAACGCTGTAT. Translating it yields CTCSALAETLY. The full CDR3 protein is CTCSALAETLYF.

For this clone: Here the gene names and germline are mouse. CDR3 DNA, as far as it was read: TGTGCCAGCAGCCAAACTCCACGGATTCAAAACACCTTGTAC. Translating it yields CASSQTPRIQNTLY. The whole CDR3 region reads CASSQTPRIQNTLYF. The rearrangement joins TRBV5 to TRBJ2-4; D uncertain. The sequenced fragment ends 1 residue before the CDR3 boundary, so the rest is inferred from the germline J gene. The CDR3 covers 15 residues. Germline CDR1 LGHNA, CDR2 YNLKQL (reference sequence). With 2 bases removed from V and 2 bases from J, the gap between germline ends came to 11 bases.

Remarks on this clone: Gene labels here are mouse ones. Coverage ceases 1 residue before the CDR3 finishes, and the germline J gene fills in the end. J is TRBJ2-7 and V is TRBV12-1, with a possible D match to TRBD1 (5 bases). The germline V gene encodes CDR1 SGHSN and CDR2 HYEKVE. The CDR3 is made up of 14 amino acids. Trimming removed 0 bases from V and 3 bases from J, with 11 bases in between. CDR3 DNA, as far as it was read: TGTGCCAGCTCTCTCGGCGCAGGGCTCTATGAACAGTAC. Translating it yields CASSLGAGLYEQY. The entire CDR3 protein is CASSLGAGLYEQYF. The full variable domain, completed using reference TRBV12-1 and TRBJ2-7, is DSGVVQSPRHIIKEKGGRSVLTCIPISGHSNVVWYQQTLGKELKFLIQHYEKVERDKGFLPSRFSVQQFDDYHSEMNMSALELEDSAMYFCASSLGAGLYEQYFGPGTRLTVL.

Comments on this clone: Germline and genes here are mouse. The read finishes 1 residue shy of the CDR3 end, and the germline J gene is used to complete it. The rearrangement joins TRBV26 to TRBJ1-2, with TRBD1 matching over 9 bases. The CDR3 has 13 amino acids. Germline V gives CDR1 KGHPV, CDR2 FQNQEV (reference sequence). The ends lost 6 bases at V and 4 bases at J; junction bases unmatched: 3. CDR3 residues: CASRDRGSSDYTF. The CDR3 DNA, read in part, is TGTGCCAGCAGGGACAGGGGAAGCTCCGACTACACC.

As for this clone: Any gene name here is a mouse gene name. The read terminates 1 residue ahead of where the CDR3 ends, so the germline J gene completes it. The J gene is TRBJ2-1, the V gene TRBV12-1; possibly TRBD1 for D (5 bases). The V gene lost 0 bases and the J gene lost 3 bases, with 11 bases spanning the gap. Germline assignment: CDR1 SGHSN and CDR2 HYEKVE. The length of the CDR3 is 15 residues. The CDR3 bases that were read are TGTGCCAGCTCTCTCGGTCCAGGGCCCTATGCTGAGCAGTTC. Encoded protein: CASSLGPGPYAEQF. In full, the CDR3 is CASSLGPGPYAEQFF.

With respect to this clone: Any gene name here is a mouse gene name. The read falls 1 residue short of the CDR3 end, and the missing part is taken from the germline J gene. The chain carries TRBV14 and TRBJ2-1; TRBD1 is a possible D gene (5 bases). The CDR3 length is 14 residues. The germline gives CDR1 SGHDT, CDR2 FRDEAV. Trimming cost V 2 bases and J 3 bases, with 9 bases left between them. The CDR3 DNA, read in part, is TGTGCCAGCAGTTTGCAGGGTCTCTATGCTGAGCAGTTC. Amino acid sequence: CASSLQGLYAEQF. The CDR3 in full is CASSLQGLYAEQFF.

In the case of this clone: The gene names given are mouse names. With the read ending 1 residue before the CDR3 end, the germline J gene is used to fill in that end. The rearrangement joins TRBV20 to TRBJ2-3; D is undetermined. The CDR3 is 10 residues long. CDR1 and CDR2 from the germline V gene are GFQATS and STVNSAI. V shed 2 bases and J shed 4 bases, with 1 base lying between them. CDR3 residues: CGARSETLYF. CDR3 bases read: TGTGGTGCTAGGTCAGAAACGCTGTAT.

A remark on this clone: Mouse gene names apply. The CDR3 end lies 1 residue beyond the end of the read and is filled in from the germline J gene. The chain has TRBV19 and TRBJ2-4; D possibly corresponds to TRBD1 (5 bases). Germline CDR1 and CDR2: FNHDT and SITEND (reference sequence). CDR3 size: 14 residues. Trimming left V 6 bases short and J 0 bases short, with 11 bases between. The CDR3 bases that were read are TGTGCCAGCACCCCGACAGTTAGTCAAAACACCTTGTAC. Translating it yields CASTPTVSQNTLY. The full CDR3 protein reads CASTPTVSQNTLYF. The full variable domain, completed using reference TRBV19 and TRBJ2-4, is GGIITQTPKFLIGQEGQKLTLKCQQNFNHDTMYWYRQDSGKGLRLIYYSITENDLQKGDLSEGYDASREKKSSFSLTVTSAQKNEMAVFLCASTPTVSQNTLYFGAGTRLSVL.

As regards this clone: Any gene name here is a mouse gene name. The read comes to an end 1 residue before the CDR3 does, leaving the germline J gene to fill in the end. This sequence joins TRBV3 and TRBJ1-1, with 12 nucleotides matching TRBD1. CDR3 length: 13 amino acids. Trimming took 5 bases from V and 8 from J; bases not matched to a gene: 3. In germline, CDR1 is SNHLY, CDR2 FYNGKV (reference sequence). Partial CDR3 DNA: TGTGCCAGCAGCCCAGGGACAGGGGGCGAAGTCTTC. Translating it yields CASSPGTGGEVF. The entire CDR3 sequence reads CASSPGTGGEVFF.

In the case of this clone: Gene names and germline match the mouse. The read ends 1 residue shy of where the CDR3 ends; the end is completed using the germline J gene. This rearrangement joins TRBV16 to TRBJ2-5, with D unresolved. Germline CDR1 SGHSA, CDR2 FRNQAP. This CDR3 comprises 14 residues. Trimming left V 0 bases short and J 0 bases short, with 4 bases between. CDR3 DNA (partial): TGTGCAAGCAGCTTAGAGCCCAACCAAGACACCCAGTAC. Amino acid sequence: CASSLEPNQDTQY. The CDR3 reads in full as CASSLEPNQDTQYF.

In regard to this clone: Any gene name here is a mouse gene name. The CDR3 loop is CASGDAGRSDYTF. The sequenced CDR3 bases are TGTGCCAGCGGTGACGCAGGGCGGTCCGACTACACC. J is TRBJ1-2 and V is TRBV13-2; possible D gene TRBD1, 5 bases. The CDR3 end is not reached by the read, which stops 1 residue before it; the germline J gene fills it in. In germline, CDR1 is NNHNN, CDR2 SYGAGS (reference sequence). The CDR3 loop spans 13 amino acids. V was cut by 2 bases and J by 5 bases, with 10 bases left in between.

As concerns this clone: Genes and germline come from the mouse. The sequenced fragment ends 1 residue before the CDR3 boundary, so the rest is inferred from the germline J gene. The chain joins TRBV13-2 to TRBJ1-4; a possible D gene is TRBD1 (5 bases). Germline V gene data show CDR1 as NNHNN and CDR2 as SYGAGS (reference sequence). V dropped 2 bases and J dropped 5 bases, with 10 bases sitting between them. The CDR3 has 14 residues. CDR3 DNA (partial): TGTGCCAGCGGTGAGAGGGCAGGGAACGAAAGATTATTT. The encoded protein is CASGERAGNERLF. In full, the CDR3 reads CASGERAGNERLFF.

Turning to this clone: The listed genes are named as in mouse. The CDR3 goes on 1 residue after the read ends, and that part is filled in from the germline J gene. The chain carries TRBV13-2 and TRBJ1-2, with D possibly being TRBD1 (6 bases). The CDR3 covers 14 residues. CDR1 and CDR2 from the germline V gene are NNHNN and SYGAGS (reference sequence). Between the trimmed V and J ends, which lost 4 bases and 0 bases, there was a span of 10 bases. The CDR3 protein is CASGPGTTNSDYTF. CDR3 DNA (partial): TGTGCCAGCGGTCCCGGGACAACAAACTCCGACTACACC.